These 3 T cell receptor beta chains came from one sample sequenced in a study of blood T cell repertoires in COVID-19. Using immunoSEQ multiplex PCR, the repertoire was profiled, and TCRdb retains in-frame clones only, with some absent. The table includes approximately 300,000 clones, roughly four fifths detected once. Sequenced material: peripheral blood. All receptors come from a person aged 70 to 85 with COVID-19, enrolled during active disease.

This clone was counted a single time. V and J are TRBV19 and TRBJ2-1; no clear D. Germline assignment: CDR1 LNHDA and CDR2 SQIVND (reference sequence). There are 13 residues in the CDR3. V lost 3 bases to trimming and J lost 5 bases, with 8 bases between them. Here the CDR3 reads CASSIRAHNEQFF. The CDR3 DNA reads TGTGCCAGTAGTATTCGAGCACACAATGAGCAGTTCTTC.

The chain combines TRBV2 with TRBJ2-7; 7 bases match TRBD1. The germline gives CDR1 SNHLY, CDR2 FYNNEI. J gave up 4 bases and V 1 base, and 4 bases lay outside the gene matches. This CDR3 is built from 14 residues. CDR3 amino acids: CASSEGNRGYEQYF. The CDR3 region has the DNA TGTGCCAGCAGTGAAGGCAACAGGGGTTACGAGCAGTACTTC.

In DNA, the CDR3 is TGTGCCAGTAGAGAGACAGGGAAGGCTTTCTTTAGCAATCAGCCCCAGCATTTT. As protein: CASRETGKAFFSNQPQHF. The rearrangement joins TRBV19 to TRBJ1-5; TRBD1 aligns across 7 bases. The germline V gene encodes CDR1 LNHDA and CDR2 SQIVND (reference sequence). The CDR3 spans 18 residues. The trim removed 6 bases at V and 0 bases at J, leaving 14 bases unmatched.